What follows are 12 T cell receptor beta chains derived from one specimen sequenced in a study of T-cell memory formation after mild COVID-19. In TCRdb, the 5' RACE reads were re-called with MiXCR into one record per CDR3 protein. The table has about 250,000 distinct CDR3 sequences, 15% to 19% seen once. The material sequenced was PBMCs or a T cell subset sorted from them (not recorded which). These receptors all stem from an adult woman who had mild COVID-19 (a few samples of this study predate the infection). Cell type and time point are not known.

A few counts support this clonotype. The chain employs TRBV11-3 and TRBJ2-2; 11 nucleotides align to TRBD2. V lost 5 bases and J lost 5; bases outside the gene matches: 4. This CDR3 has 15 amino acids. Germline assignment: CDR1 SGHNT and CDR2 YENEEA. In nucleotides, the CDR3 is TGTGCCAGCAGCGTACGGACTAGCGGGACCGGGGAGCTGTTTTTT. As protein: CASSVRTSGTGELFF. Combining the CDR3 with reference TRBV11-3 and TRBJ2-2 gives the whole variable domain EAGVVQSPRYKIIEKKQPVAFWCNPISGHNTLYWYLQNLGQGPELLIRYENEEAVDDSQLPKDRFSAERLKGVDSTLKIQPAELGDSAVYLCASSVRTSGTGELFFGEGSRLTVL.

This clonotype was counted at least ten times. This chain connects TRBV11-3 to TRBJ1-3; D remains unclear. The length of the CDR3 is 15 residues. Germline lookup yields CDR1 SGHNT and CDR2 YENEEA. V was trimmed by 6 bases and J by 0 bases, leaving 12 bases between them. This CDR3 reads CASSERTGSGNTIYF. The CDR3 bases are TGTGCCAGCAGTGAACGGACGGGCTCTGGAAACACCATATATTTT.

The CDR3 region is CASSKVPGGLAGVWTDTQYF. CDR3 sequence (DNA): TGTGCCAGCAGCAAAGTTCCGGGTGGACTAGCGGGAGTTTGGACAGATACGCAGTATTTT. J is TRBJ2-3 and V is TRBV21-1; the table calls TRBD2, which could not be checked here. TRBV21-1 is marked as a pseudogene. The CDR3 runs to 20 residues.

The rearrangement joins TRBV12-3 or TRBV12-4 to TRBJ2-1, with 9 bases lining up with TRBD2. The CDR3 extends over 15 amino acids. V shed 0 bases, J shed 7 bases, and the junction held 4 bases outside the gene matches. CDR3 amino acids: CASSLASGRRNEQFF. CDR3 DNA sequence: TGTGCCAGCAGTTTAGCTAGCGGGAGAAGAAATGAGCAGTTCTTC.

The genes are TRBV20-1 and TRBJ1-3, with no clear D. CDR1 DFQATT and CDR2 SNEGSKA come from the germline V gene (reference sequence). The CDR3 sequence is 15 residues long. V lost 4 bases and J 0 bases, leaving 13 bases between the germline ends. The CDR3 loop is CSAIGRSISGNTIYF. The DNA of the CDR3 is TGCAGTGCTATAGGCAGGAGCATCTCTGGAAACACCATATATTTT.

This clonotype has ten or more counts. The V gene is TRBV5-1, the J gene TRBJ2-3, with unresolved D. Trimming pared 5 bases from V and 0 bases from J, leaving 13 bases between. This CDR3 is built from 15 residues. Germline assignment: CDR1 SGHRS and CDR2 YFSETQ. CDR3 sequence: CASRPGSPSTDTQYF. As DNA, the CDR3 is TGCGCCAGCAGACCTGGGTCACCTAGCACAGATACGCAGTATTTT.

This clonotype has a handful of counts. V and J are TRBV7-9 and TRBJ1-1, with a weak D call TRBD1 (5 bases). Germline assignment: CDR1 SEHNR and CDR2 FQNEAQ (reference sequence). This CDR3 comprises 16 residues. Trimming cost V 0 bases and J 3 bases, with 14 bases left between them. This CDR3 reads CASSLAPGRWDTEAFF. In DNA, the CDR3 is TGTGCCAGCAGCTTAGCGCCAGGGAGGTGGGACACTGAAGCTTTCTTT.

The chain combines TRBV3-1 with TRBJ2-7; 8 bases fit TRBD2. CDR3 length equals 16 residues. The germline V gene encodes CDR1 LGHDT and CDR2 YNNKEL (reference sequence). V lost 0 bases and J lost 3; bases outside the gene matches: 7. The CDR3 reads CASSQDVRAGDYEQYF. The CDR3 DNA sequence: TGTGCCAGCAGCCAAGATGTCCGAGCGGGAGACTACGAGCAGTACTTC.

A few counts support this clonotype. This rearrangement joins TRBV4-1 to TRBJ2-5; D gene unclear. Germline V gene sequence: CDR1 MGHRA, CDR2 YSYEKL. The length of the CDR3 is 13 residues. V was clipped by 2 bases and J by 4 bases, with 8 bases between them. CDR3 coding DNA: TGCGCCAGCAGCCAAATTGACACAGAGACCCAGTACTTC. Translated: CASSQIDTETQYF.

The rearrangement joins TRBV30 to TRBJ2-1; 15 nucleotides match TRBD2. The CDR3 runs 14 residues. CDR1 is GTSNPN and CDR2 is SVGIG in the germline V gene (reference sequence). V trimming: 5 bases; J trimming: 11 bases; junction bases outside the gene matches: 7. This CDR3 reads CAWSWTSGGDKQFF. The CDR3 nucleotides are TGTGCCTGGTCTTGGACTAGCGGGGGGGACAAGCAGTTCTTC.

The chain joins TRBV29-1 to TRBJ1-1; 10 bases map to TRBD1. Germline values: CDR1 SQVTM, CDR2 ANQGSEA. The trim removed 7 bases at V and 6 bases at J, leaving 2 bases unmatched. The CDR3 is 11 amino acids. DNA for the CDR3: TGCAGCGCGGACAGGGGGGCTGAAGCTTTCTTT. Its translation is CSADRGAEAFF.

This chain joins TRBV4-3 and TRBJ2-4; 12 bases align to TRBD2. The germline CDR1 and CDR2 sequences are LGHNA and YSLEER. The V segment lost 0 bases and the J segment 11 bases; nucleotides outside the gene matches: 8. The CDR3 is 16 amino acids. In nucleotides, the CDR3 is TGCGCCAGCAGCCAAGATCTACGGACTAGCGGGGTTTTTCAGTACTTC. Protein: CASSQDLRTSGVFQYF.